This TCR beta chain came from a study of CD8+ T cells in alopecia areata. Turning to the study itself: Administration of oral tofacitinib to treated patients was at 5 to 10 mg twice daily.

This clone was seen a handful of times. Its specificity is not known. Specified treatment: oral pan-JAK inhibitor, 5-10 mg twice daily. Those with alopecia areata gave lesional scalp punch biopsies and peripheral blood. Trimming stripped 10 bases from V and 4 bases from J, with 16 bases between. Per the germline V gene, CDR1 is MNHNS and CDR2 is SASEGT. This CDR3 has 13 residues. The sequencing template was cDNA reverse transcribed from extracted RNA. Here immunoSEQ multiplex PCR was the method, and the copy in TCRdb shows in-frame clones only, minus some. The sample holds more than 200,000 clones, 40% to 55% seen once. Findings and caveats of the study: Numerous expanded lesional clones remained in scalp and blood during tofacitinib. Scalp clonality, along with expanded CD8+ clones among the top 100, was significantly decreased by tofacitinib.

The chain recombines TRBV6-1 with TRBJ1-2; no firm D call. The sequence derives from a human donor with alopecia areata. The starting material was CD4+ T cells sorted from blood, obtained at approximately week 36, from a patient treated with tofacitinib. The CDR3 spells CATIWTDVYGYTF. CDR3 in DNA: TGTGCCACCATCTGGACCGACGTCTATGGCTACACCTTC.